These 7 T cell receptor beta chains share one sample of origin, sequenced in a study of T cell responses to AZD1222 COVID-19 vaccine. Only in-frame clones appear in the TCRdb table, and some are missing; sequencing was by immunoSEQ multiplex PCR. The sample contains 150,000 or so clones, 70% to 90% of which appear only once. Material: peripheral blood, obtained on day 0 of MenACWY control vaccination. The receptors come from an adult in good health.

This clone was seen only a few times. The CDR3 sequence: CASRATTGTGNTIYF. The CDR3 region has the DNA TGTGCCAGCAGGGCTACGACAGGGACAGGAAACACCATATATTTT. The rearrangement links TRBV2 to TRBJ1-3; 7 positions match TRBD1. Looked up from germline, CDR1 is SNHLY and CDR2 is FYNNEI. The V segment lost 6 bases and the J segment 4 bases; nucleotides outside the gene matches: 9. The CDR3 has 15 residues.

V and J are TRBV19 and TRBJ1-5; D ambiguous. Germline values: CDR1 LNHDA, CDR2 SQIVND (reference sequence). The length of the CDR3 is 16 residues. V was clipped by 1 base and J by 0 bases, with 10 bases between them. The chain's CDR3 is CASSIAGAYSNQPQHF. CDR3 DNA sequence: TGTGCCAGTAGTATAGCAGGAGCCTATAGCAATCAGCCCCAGCATTTT.

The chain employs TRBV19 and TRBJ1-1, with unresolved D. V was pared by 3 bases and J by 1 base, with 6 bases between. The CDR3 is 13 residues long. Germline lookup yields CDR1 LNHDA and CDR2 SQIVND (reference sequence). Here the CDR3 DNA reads TGTGCCAGTAGTATCCGGGGGAACACTGAAGCTTTCTTT. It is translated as CASSIRGNTEAFF.

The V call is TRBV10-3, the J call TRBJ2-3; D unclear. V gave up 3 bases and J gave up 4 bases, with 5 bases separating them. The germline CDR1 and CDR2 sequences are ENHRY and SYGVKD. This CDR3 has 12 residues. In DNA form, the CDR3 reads TGTGCCATCAGTGATCGCGCAGATACGCAGTATTTT. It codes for CAISDRADTQYF.

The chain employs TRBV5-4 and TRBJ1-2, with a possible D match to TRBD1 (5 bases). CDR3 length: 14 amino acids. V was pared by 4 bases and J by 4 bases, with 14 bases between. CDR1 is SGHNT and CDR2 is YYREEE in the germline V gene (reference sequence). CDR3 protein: CASSTRVQTYGYTF. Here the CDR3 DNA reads TGTGCCAGCAGCACCAGGGTACAGACCTATGGCTACACCTTC.

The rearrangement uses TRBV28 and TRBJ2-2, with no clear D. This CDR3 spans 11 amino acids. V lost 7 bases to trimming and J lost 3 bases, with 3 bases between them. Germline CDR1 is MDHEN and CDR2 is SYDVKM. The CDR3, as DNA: TGTGCCAGCACTTACACCGGGGAGCTGTTTTTT. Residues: CASTYTGELFF.

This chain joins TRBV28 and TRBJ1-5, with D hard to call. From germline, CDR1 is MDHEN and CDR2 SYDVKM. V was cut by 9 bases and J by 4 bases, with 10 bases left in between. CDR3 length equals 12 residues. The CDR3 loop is CASSPLNQPQHF. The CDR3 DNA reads TGTGCCAGTAGTCCACTTAATCAGCCCCAGCATTTT. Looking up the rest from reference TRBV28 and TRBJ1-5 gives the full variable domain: DVKVTQSSRYLVKRTGEKVFLECVQDMDHENMFWYRQDPGLGLRLIYFSYDVKMKEKGDIPEGYSVSREKKERFSLILESASTNQTSMYLCASSPLNQPQHFGDGTRLSIL.